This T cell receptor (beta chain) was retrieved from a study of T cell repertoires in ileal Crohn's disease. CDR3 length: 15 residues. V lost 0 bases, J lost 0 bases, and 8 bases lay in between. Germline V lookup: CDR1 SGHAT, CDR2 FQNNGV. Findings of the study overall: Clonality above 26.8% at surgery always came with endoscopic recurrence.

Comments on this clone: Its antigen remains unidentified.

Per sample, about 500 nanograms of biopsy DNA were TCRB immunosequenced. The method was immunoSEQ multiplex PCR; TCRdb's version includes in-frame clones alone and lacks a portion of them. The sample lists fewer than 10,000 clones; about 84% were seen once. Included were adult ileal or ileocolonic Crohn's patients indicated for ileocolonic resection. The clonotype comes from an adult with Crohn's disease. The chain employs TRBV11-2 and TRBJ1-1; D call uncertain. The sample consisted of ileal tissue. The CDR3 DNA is TGTGCCAGCAGCTTAGACGGACCCTTGAACACTGAAGCTTTCTTT. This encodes CASSLDGPLNTEAFF.